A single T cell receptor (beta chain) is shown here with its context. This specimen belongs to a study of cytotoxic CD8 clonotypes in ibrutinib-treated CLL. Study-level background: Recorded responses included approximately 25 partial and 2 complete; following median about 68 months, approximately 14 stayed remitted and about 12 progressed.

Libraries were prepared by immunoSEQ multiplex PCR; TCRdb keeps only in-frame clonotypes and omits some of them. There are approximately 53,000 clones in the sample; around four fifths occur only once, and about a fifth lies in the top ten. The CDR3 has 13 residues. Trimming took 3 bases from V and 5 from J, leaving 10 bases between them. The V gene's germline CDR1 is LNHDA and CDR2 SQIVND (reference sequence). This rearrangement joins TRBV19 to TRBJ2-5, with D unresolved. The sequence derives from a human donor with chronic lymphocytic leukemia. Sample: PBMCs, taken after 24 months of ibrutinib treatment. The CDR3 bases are TGTGCCAGTAGTATCTGGAGTGGGGAGACCCAGTACTTC. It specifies CASSIWSGETQYF. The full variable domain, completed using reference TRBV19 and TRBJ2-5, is DGGITQSPKYLFRKEGQNVTLSCEQNLNHDAMYWYRQDPGQGLRLIYYSQIVNDFQKGDIAEGYSVSREKKESFPLTVTSAQKNPTAFYLCASSIWSGETQYFGPGTRLLVL.